Listed here are 21 T cell receptor beta chains from one sample, sequenced in a study of vaccination effects on CD4 cells after COVID-19. Using immunoSEQ multiplex PCR, the repertoire was profiled, and TCRdb retains in-frame clones only, with some absent. The sample includes 20,000 to 25,000 clones, over 65% of them seen just once. ViraFEST assay sequencing came after antigen-specific CD4+ T cells were expanded with viral peptide pools. Investigators separated out CD4+ T cells once about 10 days of culture had passed. Vaccine recipients lacked prior SARS-CoV-2 infection and had negative nucleocapsid antibodies. Which antigens these TCRs recognize remains unknown. The sample was CD4+ T cells from PBMCs cultured with HCoV-NL63 spike peptides, taken before COVID-19 vaccination. The origin of the receptors is a human donor who received a COVID-19 vaccine.

The chain joins TRBV5-8 to TRBJ1-6, with TRBD1 matching 11 bases. Trimming cost V 4 bases and J 9 bases; bases outside gene matches: 6. CDR3 length: 15 residues. The germline V gene encodes CDR1 SGHTS and CDR2 YDEGEE. The CDR3 sequence is CASSADRGLFSPLHF. DNA of the CDR3: TGTGCCAGCAGCGCGGACAGGGGGCTTTTTTCACCCCTCCACTTT. The entire variable domain, with the rest obtained from reference TRBV5-8 and TRBJ1-6, is as follows: EAGVTQSPTHLIKTRGQQATLRCSPISGHTSVYWYQQALGLGLQFLLWYDEGEERNRGNFPPRFSGRQFPNYSSELNVNALELEDSALYLCASSADRGLFSPLHFGNGTRLTVT.

The chain links TRBV11-2 to TRBJ1-2, with D maybe TRBD1 (5 bases). The CDR3 covers 12 residues. The ends were cut back, 4 bases at V and 4 bases at J, with 7 bases in the middle. CDR1 and CDR2 (germline): SGHAT, FQNNGV. The CDR3 coding sequence is TGTGCCAGCAGCTCCAGGGTCTATGGCTACACCTTC. Translating it yields CASSSRVYGYTF.

The CDR3 spells CASRSEGQGRVHPGELFF. CDR3 DNA: TGTGCAAGTCGCTCCGAGGGCCAGGGTCGGGTCCACCCCGGGGAGCTGTTTTTT. This chain links TRBV12-2 with TRBJ2-2. TRBV12-2 corresponds to a pseudogene. This CDR3 has 18 amino acids.

The V and J genes are TRBV5-4 and TRBJ2-7; D possibly corresponds to TRBD1 (6 bases). CDR1 is SGHNT, CDR2 YYREEE, per germline (reference sequence). The CDR3 runs to 15 residues. Trimming removed 2 bases at V and 3 bases at J, with 15 bases between. CDR3 sequence (DNA): TGTGCCAGCAGCTTACGGGGTCAGGGGTACTACGAGCAGTACTTC. Translation gives CASSLRGQGYYEQYF.

The chain couples TRBV18 to TRBJ1-2, with 7 bases aligning to TRBD1. Unmatched junction bases numbered 7, after V lost 6 bases and J lost 0 bases. From germline, CDR1 is KGHSH and CDR2 LQKENI. This CDR3 has 15 residues. As DNA, the CDR3 is TGTGCCAGCTCTCTTGACAGGGACGCTAACTATGGCTACACCTTC. Translated: CASSLDRDANYGYTF.

CDR3 in amino acids: CASSLVFGGRDGANTQYF. DNA for the CDR3: TGTGCCAGCAGCTTGGTTTTCGGGGGAAGAGATGGGGCCAATACGCAGTATTTT. The genes are TRBV5-4 and TRBJ2-3, with D tentatively TRBD2 (6 bases). V was pared by 0 bases and J by 7 bases, with 24 bases between. Per germline, CDR1 SGHNT and CDR2 YYREEE (reference sequence). CDR3 size: 18 residues.

This clone showed up just a few times. This chain joins TRBV5-1 and TRBJ2-1; TRBD1 is a possible D gene (6 bases). The CDR3 loop spans 15 amino acids. V lost 3 bases, J lost 4 bases, and 14 bases lay in between. The germline gives CDR1 SGHRS, CDR2 YFSETQ. CDR3 sequence (DNA): TGCGCCAGCAGCTCTACCGGGACAAATTACAATGAGCAGTTCTTC. Protein product: CASSSTGTNYNEQFF.

The chain links TRBV11-2 to TRBJ2-7; 7 bases match TRBD2. Trimming at V came to 4 bases and at J to 5 bases, leaving 14 bases not matched to a gene. The CDR3 covers 16 residues. CDR1 is SGHAT and CDR2 is FQNNGV in the germline V gene. CDR3 residues: CASSSPRGGRAHEQYF. The DNA of the CDR3 is TGTGCCAGCAGCTCCCCGAGGGGCGGGAGAGCTCACGAGCAGTACTTC.

V gene TRBV5-1 combines with J gene TRBJ2-5; tentative D call: TRBD2 (5 bases). Trimming removed 3 bases from V and 4 bases from J, with 10 bases in between. The germline CDR1 and CDR2 sequences are SGHRS and YFSETQ. CDR3 length equals 13 residues. The CDR3 sequence is CASSSGWGETQYF. The DNA of the CDR3 is TGCGCCAGCAGCTCGGGATGGGGAGAGACCCAGTACTTC.

DNA of the CDR3: TGTGCCAGCAGCTTCTTCCGACTAGCGGGAGGGCACCACAATGAGCAGTTCTTC. The encoded protein is CASSFFRLAGGHHNEQFF. This chain uses TRBV11-2 with TRBJ2-1; TRBD2 aligns across 14 bases. Germline values: CDR1 SGHAT, CDR2 FQNNGV. Unmatched junction bases numbered 9, after V lost 3 bases and J lost 5 bases. This CDR3 spans 18 amino acids.

The chain couples TRBV19 to TRBJ2-2; D is ambiguous. The CDR3 is made up of 15 amino acids. V shed 0 bases and J shed 3 bases, with 8 bases lying between them. Germline V gene data show CDR1 as LNHDA and CDR2 as SQIVND (reference sequence). In DNA form, the CDR3 reads TGTGCCAGTAGTATAGATCGCGCTCACACCGGGGAGCTGTTTTTT. This sequence encodes CASSIDRAHTGELFF.

This clone showed up just a few times. The V gene is TRBV5-4, the J gene TRBJ1-3; maybe TRBD1 (5 bases). V was trimmed by 0 bases and J by 0 bases, leaving 7 bases between them. The CDR3 has 15 amino acids. Germline V gene sequence: CDR1 SGHNT, CDR2 YYREEE (reference sequence). The CDR3 DNA sequence: TGTGCCAGCAGCTTGGGAGGGGACTCTGGAAACACCATATATTTT. It translates to CASSLGGDSGNTIYF.

V is TRBV29-1 and J is TRBJ1-1; D remains ambiguous. This CDR3 spans 11 amino acids. Between the trimmed V and J ends, which lost 7 bases and 7 bases, there was a span of 13 bases. CDR1 is SQVTM, CDR2 ANQGSEA, per germline. This CDR3 reads CSAGWTLEAFF. As DNA, the CDR3 is TGCAGCGCCGGTTGGACCCTTGAAGCTTTCTTT.

V is TRBV6-5 and J is TRBJ2-7, with D possibly matching TRBD2 (5 bases). Trimming pared 10 bases from V and 2 bases from J, leaving 18 bases between. CDR3 size: 14 residues. CDR1 is MNHEY and CDR2 is SVGAGI in the germline V gene. CDR3 loop: CATSSLGLPYEQYF. The CDR3 region has the DNA TGTGCCACGTCCAGTTTAGGACTGCCCTACGAGCAGTACTTC.

This clone was picked up a small number of times. This chain joins TRBV6-5 and TRBJ1-1, with TRBD1 as a possible D gene (5 bases). From germline, CDR1 is MNHEY and CDR2 SVGAGI. Trimming shortened V by 2 bases and J by 4 bases, and 11 bases separated the two germline ends. The CDR3 extends over 14 amino acids. Written as DNA, the CDR3 is TGTGCCAGCAGTTACGTCCAGGGCGCCACTGAAGCTTTCTTT. Translation gives CASSYVQGATEAFF.

The chain recombines TRBV6-6 with TRBJ2-1, with D hard to call. CDR1 and CDR2 from the germline V gene are MNHNY and SVGAGI (reference sequence). The CDR3 has 13 residues. With 5 bases removed from V and 7 bases from J, the gap between germline ends came to 12 bases. CDR3 in amino acids: CASSDPARNEQFF. The CDR3, as DNA: TGTGCCAGCAGTGACCCGGCCCGAAATGAGCAGTTCTTC.

J is TRBJ2-1 and V is TRBV7-2; no firm D call. Germline CDR1 SGHTA, CDR2 FQGNSA. This CDR3 spans 15 amino acids. V lost 5 bases, J lost 4 bases, and 15 bases lay in between. Written as DNA, the CDR3 is TGTGCCAGCAGCATCTCCGCAGGCCAATACAATGAGCAGTTCTTC. Protein sequence: CASSISAGQYNEQFF. The complete variable domain, with remaining parts taken from reference TRBV7-2 and TRBJ2-1, reads GAGVSQSPSNKVTEKGKDVELRCDPISGHTALYWYRQSLGQGLEFLIYFQGNSAPDKSGLPSDRFSAERTGGSVSTLTIQRTQQEDSAVYLCASSISAGQYNEQFFGPGTRLTVL.

This clone showed up just once. The V and J genes are TRBV6-5 and TRBJ2-6; D remains ambiguous. The CDR3 contains 16 residues. V dropped 0 bases and J dropped 2 bases, with 8 bases sitting between them. The germline V gene encodes CDR1 MNHEY and CDR2 SVGAGI. As DNA, the CDR3 is TGTGCCAGCAGTTACTCGTTGGCCCCTGGGGCCAACGTCCTGACTTTC. Amino acids: CASSYSLAPGANVLTF.

The chain uses TRBV6-5 and TRBJ2-3; 9 positions match TRBD2. The germline V gene has CDR1 MNHEY and CDR2 SVGAGI. The length of the CDR3 is 13 residues. Germline trimming cut 8 bases from V and 6 bases from J; bases unmatched to any gene: 6. CDR3 loop: CASGAGGPDTQYF. DNA of the CDR3: TGTGCCAGCGGCGCGGGGGGGCCTGATACGCAGTATTTT.

The chain has TRBV9 and TRBJ2-5; D not resolved. Germline CDR1 and CDR2: SGDLS and YYNGEE. Trimming pared 4 bases from V and 0 bases from J, leaving 10 bases between. This CDR3 spans 14 amino acids. In DNA form, the CDR3 reads TGTGCCAGCAGCCCCCCTTCGAACCAAGAGACCCAGTACTTC. Translating gives CASSPPSNQETQYF.

V usage is TRBV6-5 and J usage is TRBJ1-3, with D uncertain. Germline V gene sequence: CDR1 MNHEY, CDR2 SVGAGI. Deletions cut 6 bases from V and 0 bases from J, with 9 bases between. The CDR3 covers 14 residues. The CDR3 region has the DNA TGTGCCAGCAGCCCACAGAGCTCTGGAAACACCATATATTTT. It encodes CASSPQSSGNTIYF.